The rows below give T cell receptor beta chains drawn from one sample of a study of molecular identifiers for immune sequencing clone quantification. Via MiXCR, TCRdb re-called the PCR reads, giving one row per CDR3 protein. The sample includes around 320,000 distinct CDR3 sequences, 24% of them seen just once. The sequenced sample consisted of naive CD8+ T cells from blood, with Jurkat cell RNA spiked in. The receptors were gathered from a human donor in good health. Some libraries in this study had Jurkat cell RNA spiked in. Each CDR3 is given with its conserved first and last residue. D genes are given only for firm matches. A clone size is listed for some rows: how often the clone was seen (once, few, many), or a class if it is expanded.

j_gene	v_gene	abundance	d_gene	CDR3nt	CDR3aa
TRBJ2-2	TRBV4-3	many	TRBD1	TGCGCCAGCAGCCCGGGACAGGTCACCGGGGAGCTGTTTTTT	CASSPGQVTGELFF
TRBJ2-1	TRBV5-6	many	NA	TGTGCCAGCAGCTCTCCACGGGGCGGCCACAATGAGCAGTTCTTC	CASSSPRGGHNEQFF
TRBJ1-4	TRBV30	many	NA	TGTGCCTGGAAGGGGATAGCTGAAAAACTGTTTTTT	CAWKGIAEKLFF
TRBJ1-2	TRBV28	few	TRBD1	TGTGCCAGCAGTTCACGGACAGGGGACCCCTATGGCTACACCTTC	CASSSRTGDPYGYTF
TRBJ2-7	TRBV7-9	many	NA	TGTGCCAGCAGCGACATTAACTACGAGCAGTACTTC	CASSDINYEQYF
TRBJ1-4	TRBV4-1	many	NA	TGCGCCAGCAGCCAAGATCCGGGGGGGCTGGGTGAAAAACTGTTTTTT	CASSQDPGGLGEKLFF
TRBJ2-3	TRBV15	many	TRBD1	TGTGCCACCAGCAGAGGCCGGGACAGAAGCACAGATACGCAGTATTTT	CATSRGRDRSTDTQYF
TRBJ2-7	TRBV7-9	many	NA	TGTGCCAGCAGCTTGGTTGCCCGGACAGCCGACTACGAGCAGTACTTC	CASSLVARTADYEQYF
TRBJ2-2	TRBV20-1	many	NA	TGCAGTGCTAGCGTAGACACCGGGGAGCTGTTTTTT	CSASVDTGELFF
TRBJ2-3	TRBV4-1	NA	NA	TGCGCCAGCAGCCAAGCCCCTGCAGATACGCAGTATTTT	CASSQAPADTQYF
TRBJ2-3	TRBV10-1	few	TRBD1	TGCGCCAGCAGCCGGGACAGACTCACAGATACGCAGTATTTT	CASSRDRLTDTQYF
TRBJ1-2	TRBV3-1	NA	TRBD1	TGTGCCAGCAGCCCCCTCGTAGGACAGGGGGCGGATGGCTACACCTTC	CASSPLVGQGADGYTF
TRBJ1-1	TRBV29-1	many	NA	TGCAGCGTTGTAGAGGGGGGCCGAACTGAAGCTTTCTTT	CSVVEGGRTEAFF
TRBJ2-7	TRBV6-5	many	TRBD1	TGTGCCAGCAGTTTAGCAGCGACAGGGGCCTACGAGCAGTACTTC	CASSLAATGAYEQYF
TRBJ2-1	TRBV7-2	few	TRBD2	TGTGCCAGCAGCTTAGGACTAGCTTTTTTTCTCACCGCCGGGAAAAGCAATGAGCAGTTCTTC	CASSLGLAFFLTAGKSNEQFF
TRBJ2-1	TRBV7-9	few	TRBD2	TGTGCCAGCAGCTTAGCGGGACTAGCGGGAGGGAATGAGCAGTTCTTC	CASSLAGLAGGNEQFF
TRBJ2-7	TRBV7-6	many	NA	TGTGCCAGCAGCTTAGAGCGACTTAGCGAGCAGTACTTC	CASSLERLSEQYF
TRBJ2-7	TRBV7-9	many	TRBD2	TGTGCCAGCAGCTCGCTCCCGGGACTAGCGGGGTCGAGCTCCTACGAGCAGTACTTC	CASSSLPGLAGSSSYEQYF
TRBJ2-7	TRBV6-7	NA	NA	TGTGCCAGCAGTCGACTCGACACTTCCTACGAGCAGTACTTC	CASSRLDTSYEQYF
TRBJ2-1	TRBV7-6	many	NA	TGTGCCAGCAGCGACCCTGGAGGAGATGAGCAGTTCTTC	CASSDPGGDEQFF
TRBJ2-4	TRBV12-3/TRBV12-4	many	NA	TGTGCCAGCAGGCCACAGGGCTGGGAAAACATTCAGTACTTC	CASRPQGWENIQYF
TRBJ1-2	TRBV12-3/TRBV12-4	NA	NA	TGTGCCAGCAGTGAATATCGGGACTCAGGCTCCTATGGCTACACCTTC	CASSEYRDSGSYGYTF
TRBJ2-7	TRBV14	NA	NA	TGTGGCAGCAGCCTCCCAGCTGGCGAGCAGTACTTC	CGSSLPAGEQYF
TRBJ1-1	TRBV6-1	many	NA	TGTGCCAGCAGAGAGACAGGCTTGAACACTGAAGCTTTCTTT	CASRETGLNTEAFF
TRBJ2-2	TRBV28	NA	NA	TGTGCCAGCAGTTCGATAGGGTCCAGCACCGGGGAGCTGTTTTTT	CASSSIGSSTGELFF
TRBJ1-1	TRBV10-3	NA	NA	TGTGCCATCAGTGAGTCGAGGGGGGGTCCTTCGGACACTGAAGCTTTCTTT	CAISESRGGPSDTEAFF
TRBJ2-7	TRBV9	few	NA	TGTGCCAGCAGCCCAGAAACGGGGTCGGACCCCTCCTACGAGCAGTACTTC	CASSPETGSDPSYEQYF
TRBJ1-2	TRBV6-5	many	NA	TGTGCCAGCAGTTACTCCACAGGGAGTAACTATGGCTACACCTTC	CASSYSTGSNYGYTF
TRBJ2-7	TRBV27	NA	NA	TGTGCCAGCAGTTTATTTGGGGGCGGATACGAGCAGTACTTC	CASSLFGGGYEQYF
TRBJ1-2	TRBV28	many	TRBD1	TGTGCCAGCAGTTTCTCCGGGACAGGGGAGCGGTATGGCTACACCTTC	CASSFSGTGERYGYTF
TRBJ2-3	TRBV4-3	few	NA	TGCGCCAGCAGCCAAGCCGGCGGCAGGGGAGTCCCAGATACGCAGTATTTT	CASSQAGGRGVPDTQYF
TRBJ1-5	TRBV4-3	many	TRBD1	TGCGCCAGCAGCCAAGATCTCAGGGGGCTCAATCAGCCCCAGCATTTT	CASSQDLRGLNQPQHF
TRBJ2-7	TRBV6-1	NA	NA	TGTGCCAGCAGTGCACTGGGGCGGACCTACGAGCAGTACTTC	CASSALGRTYEQYF
TRBJ1-1	TRBV6-2/TRBV6-3	few	NA	TGTGCCAGCAGTCCCAGGAAGCTTACCCATGAAGCTTTCTTT	CASSPRKLTHEAFF
TRBJ2-5	TRBV6-5	few	NA	TGTGCCAGCAGTTACCGGGTCCACGGGGAGACCCAGTACTTC	CASSYRVHGETQYF
TRBJ2-1	TRBV6-6	once	TRBD2	TGTGCCAGCAGGCTAGCGGGGGGCTACAATGTGCAGTTCTTC	CASRLAGGYNVQFF
TRBJ2-7	TRBV7-9	few	NA	TGTGCCAGCAGCTTAGCCGGGTTCGAGCAGTACTTC	CASSLAGFEQYF
TRBJ1-1	TRBV30	few	NA	TGTGCCTGGAGTCGTATGAACACTGAAGCTTTCTTT	CAWSRMNTEAFF
TRBJ1-1	TRBV29-1	many	NA	TGCAGCGTTGAATTGGGTCAGGGTTTTGAAGCTTTCTTT	CSVELGQGFEAFF
TRBJ2-5	TRBV7-8	many	NA	TGTGCCAGCAGCTACACAGGAGACCAAGAGACCCAGTACTTC	CASSYTGDQETQYF
TRBJ1-5	TRBV19	many	NA	TGTGCCAGTAGTATCGGGAGGTTGTTTCAGCCCCAGCATTTT	CASSIGRLFQPQHF
TRBJ2-3	TRBV7-6	NA	TRBD2	TGTGCCAGCAGCCCGATACATGGCGGGAGGGTCATCGATACGCAGTATTTT	CASSPIHGGRVIDTQYF
TRBJ2-5	TRBV5-1	many	NA	TGCGCCAGCTTGATCGGGGAGACCCAGTACTTC	CASLIGETQYF
TRBJ1-5	TRBV6-5	NA	NA	TGTGCCAGCAGCTACCCCGGTCAGCGCCAGCATTTT	CASSYPGQRQHF